Below are 25 T cell receptor beta chains sequenced from a single sample in a study of T cell responses to AZD1222 COVID-19 vaccine. Data came from immunoSEQ multiplex PCR; TCRdb stores just in-frame clones and leaves some out. The sample has some 160,000 clones, around 90% seen once; the top ten hold 0.85% to 1.1%. The starting material was peripheral blood, obtained 28 days after the second AZD1222 dose. Receptors were obtained from an adult who received the AZD1222 COVID-19 vaccine.

The chain employs TRBV27 and TRBJ2-7; 9 bases align to TRBD2. Germline loops: CDR1 MNHEY, CDR2 SMNVEV (reference sequence). After removal of 6 bases from V and 3 bases from J, the junction contained 3 bases not matched to a gene. This CDR3 has 13 amino acids. CDR3 loop: CASSLAGSYEQYF. The DNA of the CDR3 is TGTGCCAGCAGCCTAGCGGGGAGCTACGAGCAGTACTTC.

This chain connects TRBV9 to TRBJ2-1; 10 bases align to TRBD2. The CDR3 is made up of 16 amino acids. With V trimmed by 4 bases and J by 5 bases, 9 bases remained unmatched. Germline CDR1 and CDR2: SGDLS and YYNGEE. The CDR3 loop is CASSLRERGGDNEQFF. In nucleotides, the CDR3 is TGTGCCAGCAGCTTACGAGAGCGGGGGGGCGACAATGAGCAGTTCTTC.

The CDR3 here is CASSSLNSPQETQYF. CDR3 bases: TGTGCCAGCAGTTCTCTAAATAGCCCGCAAGAGACCCAGTACTTC. The chain employs TRBV6-5 and TRBJ2-5; D is undetermined. V lost 4 bases and J 2 bases, leaving 14 bases between the germline ends. CDR3 length: 15 residues. The germline V gene encodes CDR1 MNHEY and CDR2 SVGAGI.

The chain joins TRBV27 to TRBJ1-5; D unresolved. Deletions cut 6 bases from V and 5 bases from J, with 11 bases between. The germline V gene encodes CDR1 MNHEY and CDR2 SMNVEV (reference sequence). The CDR3 extends over 13 amino acids. CDR3 region: CASSLSGYQPQHF. CDR3 in DNA: TGTGCCAGCAGCCTCAGCGGGTATCAGCCCCAGCATTTT.

The V gene is TRBV7-6, the J gene TRBJ1-2, with a weak D call TRBD1 (6 bases). CDR1 SGHVS and CDR2 FNYEAQ come from the germline V gene. The V end was cut by 6 bases, the J end by 4 bases, with 12 bases between. The CDR3 has 13 residues. The CDR3 DNA reads TGTGCCAGCAGTATGGCGACAGGCTATGGCTACACCTTC. The encoded protein is CASSMATGYGYTF.

The chain uses TRBV5-3 and TRBJ1-2, with D unclear. Being an ORF, TRBV5-3 has a function that is uncertain. The V and J ends lost 4 bases and 6 bases respectively, with 10 bases between them. This CDR3 comprises 12 residues. The CDR3 DNA is TGTGCCAGAAGCAGGAGAGGGCATGGCTACACCTTC. Translation: CARSRRGHGYTF.

The chain links TRBV3-1 (or the pseudogene TRBV3-2) to TRBJ2-1; D unclear. Between the trimmed V and J ends, which lost 1 base and 0 bases, there was a span of 10 bases. This CDR3 is 16 amino acids long. The germline gives CDR1 LGHDT, CDR2 YNNKEL (reference sequence). The CDR3 loop reads CASSQGTSNSYNEQFF. CDR3 coding DNA: TGTGCCAGCAGCCAAGGGACGTCGAACTCCTACAATGAGCAGTTCTTC.

V usage is TRBV15 and J usage is TRBJ1-1, with D perhaps matching TRBD1 (6 bases). Germline values: CDR1 LNHNV, CDR2 YYDKDF (reference sequence). V was clipped by 0 bases and J by 0 bases, with 14 bases between them. This CDR3 contains 17 residues. CDR3 amino acids: CATSRDQGLGLNTEAFF. CDR3 DNA sequence: TGTGCCACCAGCAGAGATCAGGGGTTAGGACTGAACACTGAAGCTTTCTTT.

The chain carries TRBV4-3 and TRBJ1-1, with 7 positions matching TRBD1. V lost 4 bases and J lost 0; bases outside the gene matches: 2. The V gene's germline CDR1 is LGHNA and CDR2 YSLEER. The CDR3 loop spans 14 amino acids. The CDR3: CASSPGTVNTEAFF. For the CDR3, the DNA is TGCGCCAGCAGCCCGGGGACAGTGAACACTGAAGCTTTCTTT.

The chain links TRBV3-1 (or the pseudogene TRBV3-2) to TRBJ1-2; possible D gene TRBD1, 6 bases. V lost 1 base and J lost 8, with 17 bases in between. Germline CDR1 and CDR2: LGHDT and YNNKEL (reference sequence). This CDR3 contains 15 residues. As DNA, the CDR3 is TGTGCCAGCAGCCAAGCCGCGTCGACAGGAGGCGGCTACACCTTC. Protein sequence: CASSQAASTGGGYTF.

The CDR3 DNA follows: TGTGCCAGTAGCAGGGGAGTCAATCAGCCCCAGCATTTT. Translating gives CASSRGVNQPQHF. The chain combines TRBV19 with TRBJ1-5; D is perhaps TRBD1 (6 bases). The CDR3 is made up of 13 amino acids. Germline CDR1 LNHDA, CDR2 SQIVND (reference sequence). V lost 6 bases and J 3 bases, leaving 9 bases between the germline ends.

The V and J genes are TRBV9 and TRBJ2-3, with a possible D match to TRBD1 (6 bases). The V and J ends lost 1 base and 4 bases respectively, with 13 bases between them. This CDR3 region has 15 residues. Germline lookup yields CDR1 SGDLS and CDR2 YYNGEE. The CDR3 is CASSVLGGGPDTQYF. CDR3 sequence (DNA): TGTGCCAGCAGCGTATTAGGTGGGGGCCCAGATACGCAGTATTTT.

The chain joins TRBV5-1 to TRBJ2-1, with TRBD2 identical over 15 bases. Losses at the gene ends were 4 bases for V and 1 base for J; bases not matched to a gene: 9. CDR1 is SGHRS, CDR2 YFSETQ, per germline. The CDR3 loop spans 19 amino acids. The CDR3 DNA reads TGCGCCAGCAGCCGGGCCGGGACTAGCGGGGGGACGTCCTACAATGAGCAGTTCTTC. This sequence encodes CASSRAGTSGGTSYNEQFF.

This clone occurred a few times. The CDR3 region is CASRRDGLNEKLFF. Written as DNA, the CDR3 is TGTGCCAGCAGGCGGGACGGCCTTAATGAAAAACTGTTTTTT. The chain uses TRBV6-5 and TRBJ1-4; D might be TRBD1 (5 bases). V lost 6 bases and J lost 4, with 12 bases in between. The CDR3 contains 14 residues. Germline V gene sequence: CDR1 MNHEY, CDR2 SVGAGI.

The chain couples TRBV6-1 to TRBJ2-1; the match to TRBD1 covers 10 bases. The trim removed 4 bases at V and 7 bases at J, leaving 10 bases unmatched. Germline-derived CDR1 and CDR2 are MNHNS and SASEGT. The CDR3 contains 16 residues. The CDR3, as DNA: TGTGCCAGCAGTGCGGTGGACAGGGGGATATCAAATGAGCAGTTCTTC. Protein sequence: CASSAVDRGISNEQFF.

The chain combines TRBV5-8 with TRBJ1-2; 8 nucleotides line up with TRBD1. Germline trimming cut 4 bases from V and 0 bases from J; bases unmatched to any gene: 8. This CDR3 has 16 residues. Germline V gene lookup returns CDR1 SGHTS and CDR2 YDEGEE. The CDR3 coding sequence is TGTGCCAGCAGCCCGTGGGACAGGCCCTCTAACTATGGCTACACCTTC. Its translation: CASSPWDRPSNYGYTF.

This clone has a handful of counts. V usage is TRBV4-3 and J usage is TRBJ2-1, with D hard to call. CDR1 is LGHNA, CDR2 YSLEER, per germline. CDR3 length equals 14 residues. Trimming pared 5 bases from V and 0 bases from J, leaving 8 bases between. The CDR3 loop is CASSKESSYNEQFF. The CDR3 region has the DNA TGCGCCAGCAGCAAGGAGAGCTCCTACAATGAGCAGTTCTTC.

This chain uses TRBV7-9 with TRBJ2-3, with D possibly being TRBD1 (6 bases). Germline-derived CDR1 and CDR2 are SEHNR and FQNEAQ (reference sequence). Trimming left V 2 bases short and J 0 bases short, with 15 bases between. This CDR3 is built from 17 residues. CDR3 nucleotide sequence: TGTGCCAGCAGCTTACTCTTGGGGGCGCCAAGCACAGATACGCAGTATTTT. Translating gives CASSLLLGAPSTDTQYF.

The chain carries TRBV30 and TRBJ1-5; D is unclear. With 2 bases removed from V and 6 bases from J, the gap between germline ends came to 11 bases. Germline values: CDR1 GTSNPN, CDR2 SVGIG (reference sequence). This CDR3 is 13 amino acids long. CDR3: CAWSRWGSQPQHF. The DNA of the CDR3 is TGTGCCTGGAGTCGGTGGGGAAGTCAGCCCCAGCATTTT.

The genes are TRBV4-2 and TRBJ2-1; 7 nucleotides align to TRBD2. Germline V lookup: CDR1 LGHNA, CDR2 YNFKEQ. There are 17 residues in the CDR3. V shed 0 bases and J 8 bases; nucleotides not matched to a gene: 13. The DNA of the CDR3 is TGTGCCAGCAGCCAAGATACGGGAGGCCTCGCCGGGGATGAGCAGTTCTTC. It codes for CASSQDTGGLAGDEQFF.

This sequence joins TRBV3-1 (or the pseudogene TRBV3-2) and TRBJ2-7; 7 nucleotides agree with TRBD2. The J segment lost 1 base and the V segment lost 4 bases, leaving 19 bases of the junction unmatched. The CDR3 contains 19 residues. Looked up from germline, CDR1 is LGHDT and CDR2 is YNNKEL (reference sequence). CDR3 sequence (DNA): TGTGCCAGCAGCCCCTCAGCGGGGACCGGTTTGCGTACGTCCTACGAGCAGTACTTC. It is translated as CASSPSAGTGLRTSYEQYF.

The chain is built from TRBV19 and TRBJ2-1; no firm D call. Germline lookup yields CDR1 LNHDA and CDR2 SQIVND (reference sequence). V was cut by 3 bases and J by 6 bases, with 6 bases left in between. CDR3 length: 12 amino acids. The CDR3 bases are TGTGCCAGTAGTATTGAACGCAATGAGCAGTTCTTC. This translates into CASSIERNEQFF.

The chain combines TRBV4-3 with TRBJ1-2, with D possibly matching TRBD1 (5 bases). V shed 0 bases and J shed 3 bases, with 14 bases lying between them. This CDR3 is 16 amino acids long. The germline gives CDR1 LGHNA, CDR2 YSLEER. This chain's CDR3 is CASSQEGGFGHYGYTF. CDR3 nucleotides: TGCGCCAGCAGCCAAGAGGGGGGGTTCGGGCACTATGGCTACACCTTC.

This chain links TRBV18 with TRBJ1-6; D is unresolved. CDR1 and CDR2 from the germline V gene are KGHSH and LQKENI. Trimming pared 3 bases from V and 3 bases from J, leaving 18 bases between. The CDR3 totals 18 residues. CDR3 sequence reads: CASSPATDRELYNSPLHF. For the CDR3, the DNA is TGTGCCAGCTCACCCGCTACCGACCGCGAACTCTATAATTCACCCCTCCACTTT.

The chain is built from TRBV12-3 or TRBV12-4 and TRBJ1-1; D ambiguous. The germline V and J ends were trimmed by 5 bases and 0 bases, with 7 bases remaining between them. The CDR3 is 13 amino acids. CDR3 amino acids: CASSNTMNTEAFF. The CDR3 region has the DNA TGTGCCAGCAGTAATACTATGAACACTGAAGCTTTCTTT.